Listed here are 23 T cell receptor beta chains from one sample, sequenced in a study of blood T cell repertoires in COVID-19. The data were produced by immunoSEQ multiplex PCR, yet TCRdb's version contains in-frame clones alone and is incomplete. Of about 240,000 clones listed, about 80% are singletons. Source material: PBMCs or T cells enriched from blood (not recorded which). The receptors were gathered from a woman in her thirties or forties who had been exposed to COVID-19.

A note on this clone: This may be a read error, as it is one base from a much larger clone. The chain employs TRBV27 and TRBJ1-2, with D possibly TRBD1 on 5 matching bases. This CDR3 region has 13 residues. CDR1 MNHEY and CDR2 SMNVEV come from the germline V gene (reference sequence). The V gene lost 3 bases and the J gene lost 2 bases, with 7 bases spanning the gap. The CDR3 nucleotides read TGTGCCAGCAGTTTTTCAGGGAACTATGGCTACACCTTC. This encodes CASSFSGNYGYTF.

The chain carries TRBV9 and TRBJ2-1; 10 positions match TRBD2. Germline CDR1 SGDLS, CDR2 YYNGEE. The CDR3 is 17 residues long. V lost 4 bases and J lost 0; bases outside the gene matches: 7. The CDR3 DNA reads TGTGCCAGCAGCCCTAGCGGGGGCCGTAGCTCCTACAATGAGCAGTTCTTC. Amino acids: CASSPSGGRSSYNEQFF. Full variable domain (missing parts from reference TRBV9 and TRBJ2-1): DSGVTQTPKHLITATGQRVTLRCSPRSGDLSVYWYQQSLDQGLQFLIQYYNGEERAKGNILERFSAQQFPDLHSELNLSSLELGDSALYFCASSPSGGRSSYNEQFFGPGTRLTVL.

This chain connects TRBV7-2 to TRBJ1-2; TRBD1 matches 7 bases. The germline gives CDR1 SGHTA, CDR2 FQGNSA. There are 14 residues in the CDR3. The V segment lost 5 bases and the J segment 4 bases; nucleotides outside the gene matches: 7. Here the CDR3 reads CASSPDGQAYGYTF. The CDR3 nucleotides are TGTGCCAGCAGCCCCGACGGACAGGCCTATGGCTACACCTTC.

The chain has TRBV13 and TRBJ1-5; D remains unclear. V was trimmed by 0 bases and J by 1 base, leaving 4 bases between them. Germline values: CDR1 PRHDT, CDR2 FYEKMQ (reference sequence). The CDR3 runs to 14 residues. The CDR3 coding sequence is TGTGCCAGCAGCTTAGGGAGAAGCAATCAGCCCCAGCATTTT. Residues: CASSLGRSNQPQHF.

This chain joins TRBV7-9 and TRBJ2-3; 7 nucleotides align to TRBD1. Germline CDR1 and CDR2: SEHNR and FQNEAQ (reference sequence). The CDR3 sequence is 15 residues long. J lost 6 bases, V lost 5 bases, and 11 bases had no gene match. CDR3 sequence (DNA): TGTGCCAGCAGCCCTGGGACAGATCCGGTGGATACGCAGTATTTT. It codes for CASSPGTDPVDTQYF.

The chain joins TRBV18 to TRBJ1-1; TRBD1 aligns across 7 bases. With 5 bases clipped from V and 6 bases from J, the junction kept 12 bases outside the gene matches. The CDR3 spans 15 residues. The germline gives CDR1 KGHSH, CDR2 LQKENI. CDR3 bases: TGTGCCAGCTCAGCGGTGGTACAGGGGTTTGCTGAAGCTTTCTTT. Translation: CASSAVVQGFAEAFF.

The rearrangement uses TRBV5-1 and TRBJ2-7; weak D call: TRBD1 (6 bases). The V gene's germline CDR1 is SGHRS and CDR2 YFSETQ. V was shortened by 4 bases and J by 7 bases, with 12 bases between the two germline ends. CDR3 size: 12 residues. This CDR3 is CASSEGGGEQYF. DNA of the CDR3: TGCGCCAGCAGCGAAGGGGGTGGTGAGCAGTACTTC.

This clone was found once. Here the CDR3 reads CASSRGTIYNEQFF. In nucleotides, the CDR3 is TGTGCCAGCAGCCGAGGGACTATCTACAATGAGCAGTTCTTC. The chain employs TRBV3-1 (or the pseudogene TRBV3-2) and TRBJ2-1; 7 nucleotides agree with TRBD2. The CDR3 spans 14 residues. CDR1 and CDR2 from the germline V gene are LGHDT and YNNKEL (reference sequence). The J segment lost 3 bases and the V segment lost 4 bases, leaving 3 bases of the junction unmatched.

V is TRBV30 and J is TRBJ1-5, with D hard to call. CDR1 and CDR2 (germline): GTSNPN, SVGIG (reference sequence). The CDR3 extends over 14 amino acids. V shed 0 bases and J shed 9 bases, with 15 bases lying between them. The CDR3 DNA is TGTGCCTGGAGTGTAAGGGCGGGGTGGCGGCCCCAGCATTTT. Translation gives CAWSVRAGWRPQHF.

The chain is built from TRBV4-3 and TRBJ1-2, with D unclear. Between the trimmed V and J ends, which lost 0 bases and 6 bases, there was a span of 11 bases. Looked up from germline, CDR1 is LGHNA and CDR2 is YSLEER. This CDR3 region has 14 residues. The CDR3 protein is CASSQDAGQNGYTF. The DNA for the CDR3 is TGCGCCAGCAGCCAAGATGCTGGGCAAAATGGCTACACCTTC.

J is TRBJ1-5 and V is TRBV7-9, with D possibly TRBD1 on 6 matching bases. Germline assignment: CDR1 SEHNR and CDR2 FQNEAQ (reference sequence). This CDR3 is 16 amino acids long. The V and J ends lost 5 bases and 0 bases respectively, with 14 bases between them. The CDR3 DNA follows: TGTGCCAGCAGCCCCCGGGACACACTTAGCAATCAGCCCCAGCATTTT. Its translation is CASSPRDTLSNQPQHF.

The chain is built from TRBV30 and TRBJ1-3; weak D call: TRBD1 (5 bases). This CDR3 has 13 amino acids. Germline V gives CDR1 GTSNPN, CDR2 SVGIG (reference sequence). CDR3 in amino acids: CASGQLSGNTIYF. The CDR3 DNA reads TGTGCGTCAGGGCAACTCTCTGGAAACACCATATATTTT.

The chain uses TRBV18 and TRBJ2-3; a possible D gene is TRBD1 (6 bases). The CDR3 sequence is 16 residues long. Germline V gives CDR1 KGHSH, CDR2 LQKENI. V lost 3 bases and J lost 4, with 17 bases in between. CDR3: CASSPLGHSAADTQYF. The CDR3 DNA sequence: TGTGCCAGCTCACCGCTGGGACATTCCGCGGCAGATACGCAGTATTTT. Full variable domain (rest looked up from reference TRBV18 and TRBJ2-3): NAGVMQNPRHLVRRRGQEARLRCSPMKGHSHVYWYRQLPEEGLKFMVYLQKENIIDESGMPKERFSAEFPKEGPSILRIQQVVRGDSAAYFCASSPLGHSAADTQYFGPGTRLTVL.

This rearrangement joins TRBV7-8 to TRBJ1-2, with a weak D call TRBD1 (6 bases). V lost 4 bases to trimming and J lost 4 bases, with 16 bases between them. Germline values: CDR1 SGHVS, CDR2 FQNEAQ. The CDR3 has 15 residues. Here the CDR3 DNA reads TGTGCCAGCAGCTCCCGGACAGAGAGTTTCTATGGCTACACCTTC. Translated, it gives CASSSRTESFYGYTF.

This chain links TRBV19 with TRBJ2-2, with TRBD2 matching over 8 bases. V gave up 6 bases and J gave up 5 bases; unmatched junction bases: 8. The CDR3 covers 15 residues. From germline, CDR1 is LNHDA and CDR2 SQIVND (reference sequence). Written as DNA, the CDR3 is TGTGCCAGTAGCCCGGGGGGGTACGGGACCGGGGAGCTGTTTTTT. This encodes CASSPGGYGTGELFF.

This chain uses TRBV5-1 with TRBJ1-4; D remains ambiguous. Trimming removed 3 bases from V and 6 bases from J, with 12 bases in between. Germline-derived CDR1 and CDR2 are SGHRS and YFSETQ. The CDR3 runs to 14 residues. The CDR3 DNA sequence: TGCGCCAGCAGCTCCGACTCGATCGATGAAAAACTGTTTTTT. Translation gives CASSSDSIDEKLFF.

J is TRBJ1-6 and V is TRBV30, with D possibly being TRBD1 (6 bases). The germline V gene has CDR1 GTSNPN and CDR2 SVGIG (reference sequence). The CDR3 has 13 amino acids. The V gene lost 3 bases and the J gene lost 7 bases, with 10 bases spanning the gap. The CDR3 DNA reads TGTGCCTGGAGCGTGCAGGGGAATTCACCCCTCCACTTT. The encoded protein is CAWSVQGNSPLHF.

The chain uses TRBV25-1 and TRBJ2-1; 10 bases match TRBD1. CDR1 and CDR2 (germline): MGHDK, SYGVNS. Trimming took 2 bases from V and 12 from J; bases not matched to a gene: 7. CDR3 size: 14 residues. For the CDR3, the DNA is TGTGCCAGCAGTGAACCGGGAGACAGGGGGCGGCAGTTCTTC. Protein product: CASSEPGDRGRQFF. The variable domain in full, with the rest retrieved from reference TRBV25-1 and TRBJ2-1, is EADIYQTPRYLVIGTGKKITLECSQTMGHDKMYWYQQDPGMELHLIHYSYGVNSTEKGDLSSESTVSRIRTEHFPLTLESARPSHTSQYLCASSEPGDRGRQFFGPGTRLTVL.

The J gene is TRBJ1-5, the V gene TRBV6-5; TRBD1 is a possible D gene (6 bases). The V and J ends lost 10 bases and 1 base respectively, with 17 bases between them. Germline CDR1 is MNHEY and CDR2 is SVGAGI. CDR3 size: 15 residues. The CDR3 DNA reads TGTGCCACATACCCGACAGGCCAGAGCAATCAGCCCCAGCATTTT. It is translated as CATYPTGQSNQPQHF.

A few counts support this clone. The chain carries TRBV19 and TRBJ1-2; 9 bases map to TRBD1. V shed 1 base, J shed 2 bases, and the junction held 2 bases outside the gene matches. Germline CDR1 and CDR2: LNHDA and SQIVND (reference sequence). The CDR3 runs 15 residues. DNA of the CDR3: TGTGCCAGTAGTATAGGCGGGACAGGGAACTATGGCTACACCTTC. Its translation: CASSIGGTGNYGYTF.

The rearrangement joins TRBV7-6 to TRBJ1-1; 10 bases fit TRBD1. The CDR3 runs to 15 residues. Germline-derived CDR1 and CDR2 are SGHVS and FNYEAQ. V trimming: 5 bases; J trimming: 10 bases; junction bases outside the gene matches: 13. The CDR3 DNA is TGTGCCAGCAGCGATCGGACAGGGGGTATGGGGGGAGCTTTCTTT. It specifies CASSDRTGGMGGAFF.

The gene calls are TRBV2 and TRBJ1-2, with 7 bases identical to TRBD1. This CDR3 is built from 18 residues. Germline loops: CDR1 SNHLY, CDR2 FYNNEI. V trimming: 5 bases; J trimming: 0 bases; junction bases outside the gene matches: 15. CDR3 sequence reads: CASSPPTGNRISNYGYTF. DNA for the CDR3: TGTGCCAGCAGTCCTCCGACAGGGAACAGGATCTCTAACTATGGCTACACCTTC.

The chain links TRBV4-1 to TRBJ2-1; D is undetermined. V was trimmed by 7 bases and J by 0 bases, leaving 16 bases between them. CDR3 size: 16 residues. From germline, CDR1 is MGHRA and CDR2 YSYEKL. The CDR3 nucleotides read TGCGCCAGCACCCCCCCGCCAGGAAGCTCCTACAATGAGCAGTTCTTC. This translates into CASTPPPGSSYNEQFF.